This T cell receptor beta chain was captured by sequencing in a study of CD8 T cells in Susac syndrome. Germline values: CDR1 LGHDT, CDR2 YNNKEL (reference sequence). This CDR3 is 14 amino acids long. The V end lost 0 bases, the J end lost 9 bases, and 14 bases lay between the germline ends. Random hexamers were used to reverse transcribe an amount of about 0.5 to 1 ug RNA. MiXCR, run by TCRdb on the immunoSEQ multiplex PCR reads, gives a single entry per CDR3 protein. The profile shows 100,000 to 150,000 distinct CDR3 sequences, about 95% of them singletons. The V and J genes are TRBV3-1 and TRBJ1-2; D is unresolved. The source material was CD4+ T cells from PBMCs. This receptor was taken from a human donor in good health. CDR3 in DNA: TGTGCCAGCAGCCAAGAACTTAGACGTTTCAGCTACACCTTC. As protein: CASSQELRRFSYTF.